This T cell receptor (beta chain) originates from a study of CD8 T cells in ankylosing spondylitis. Notes on the study in general: Typical of ankylosing spondylitis blood, it appeared, was a TCR beta motif of fewer than 10 highly homologous variants.

V lost 5 bases to trimming and J lost 5 bases, with 12 bases between them. Germline CDR1 MNHNS, CDR2 SASEGT. This CDR3 is built from 13 residues. To note about this clonotype: Its antigen is not known. This may stem from a read error, because a much larger clone lies one nucleotide away.

TCRdb re-called the 5' RACE reads through MiXCR, storing one row per CDR3 protein. The sample shows about 160,000 distinct CDR3 sequences, 15% to 20% of them seen only once. Material for sequencing was blood, either unsorted or a sorted T cell fraction (not recorded which). The rearrangement uses TRBV6-1 and TRBJ1-2, with unresolved D. This receptor was identified in a male donor with ankylosing spondylitis or in good health (not recorded which). The DNA of the CDR3 is TGTGCCAGCAGTCGTCGCCTCGATTATGGCTACACCTTC. Translation: CASSRRLDYGYTF.